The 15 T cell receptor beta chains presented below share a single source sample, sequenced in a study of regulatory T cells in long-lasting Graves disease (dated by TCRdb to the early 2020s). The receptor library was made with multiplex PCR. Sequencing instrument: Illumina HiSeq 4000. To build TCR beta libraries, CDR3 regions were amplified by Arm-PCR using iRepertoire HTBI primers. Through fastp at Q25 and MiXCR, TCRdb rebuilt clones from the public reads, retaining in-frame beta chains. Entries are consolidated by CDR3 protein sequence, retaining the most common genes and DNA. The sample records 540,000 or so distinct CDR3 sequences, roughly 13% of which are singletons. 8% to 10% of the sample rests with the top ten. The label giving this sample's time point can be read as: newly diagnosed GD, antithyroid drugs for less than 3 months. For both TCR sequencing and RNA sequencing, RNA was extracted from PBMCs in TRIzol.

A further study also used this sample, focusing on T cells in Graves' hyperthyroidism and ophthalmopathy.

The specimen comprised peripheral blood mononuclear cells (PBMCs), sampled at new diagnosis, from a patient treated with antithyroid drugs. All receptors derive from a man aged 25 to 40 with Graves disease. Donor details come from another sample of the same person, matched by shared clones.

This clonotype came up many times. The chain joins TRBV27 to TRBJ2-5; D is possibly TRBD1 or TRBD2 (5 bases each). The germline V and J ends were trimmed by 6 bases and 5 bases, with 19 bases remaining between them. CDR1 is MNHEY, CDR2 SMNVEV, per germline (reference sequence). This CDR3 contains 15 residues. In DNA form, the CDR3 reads TGTGCCAGCAGCCGAAACCCCGGGACCCTTGAGACCCAGTACTTC. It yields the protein CASSRNPGTLETQYF.

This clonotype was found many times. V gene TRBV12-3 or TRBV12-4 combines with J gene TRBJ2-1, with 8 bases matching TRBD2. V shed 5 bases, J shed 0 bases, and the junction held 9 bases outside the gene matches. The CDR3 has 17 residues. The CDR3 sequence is CASSPPGLESSYNEQFF. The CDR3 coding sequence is TGTGCCAGCAGTCCCCCGGGACTAGAGAGCTCCTACAATGAGCAGTTCTTC.

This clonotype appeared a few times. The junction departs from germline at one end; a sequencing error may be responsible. CDR3 DNA: TGCGCCAGCAGCTTTTTCCCCAAGCGGGAGATGTACGGGCAGTACTTC. Its protein product is CASSFFPKREMYGQYF. The chain is built from TRBV5-1 and TRBJ2-7; TRBD2 matches 8 bases. The CDR3 length is 16 residues. CDR1 and CDR2 from the germline V gene are SGHRS and YFSETQ.

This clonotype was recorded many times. DNA for the CDR3: TGCAGTGCTTCGGTCACCACCGGGCACGAGCAGTACTTC. The encoded protein is CSASVTTGHEQYF. The V gene is TRBV20-1, the J gene TRBJ2-7; D call uncertain. V lost 5 bases, J lost 5 bases, and 16 bases lay in between. This CDR3 region has 13 residues. Germline V lookup: CDR1 DFQATT, CDR2 SNEGSKA (reference sequence).

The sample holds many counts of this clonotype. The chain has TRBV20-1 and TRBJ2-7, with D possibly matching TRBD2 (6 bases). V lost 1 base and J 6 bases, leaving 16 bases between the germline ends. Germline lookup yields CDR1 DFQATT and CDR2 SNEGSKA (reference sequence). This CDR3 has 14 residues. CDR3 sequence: CSARGWRDLSEQYF. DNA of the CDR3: TGCAGTGCTAGAGGGTGGCGGGATTTGAGCGAGCAGTACTTC.

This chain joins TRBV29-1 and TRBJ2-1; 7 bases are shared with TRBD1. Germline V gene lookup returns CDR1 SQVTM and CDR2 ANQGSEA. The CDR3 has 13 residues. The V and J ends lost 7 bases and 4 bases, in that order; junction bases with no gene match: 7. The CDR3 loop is CSGYRGSYNEQFF. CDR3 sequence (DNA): TGCAGCGGGTACAGGGGCTCGTACAATGAGCAGTTCTTC.

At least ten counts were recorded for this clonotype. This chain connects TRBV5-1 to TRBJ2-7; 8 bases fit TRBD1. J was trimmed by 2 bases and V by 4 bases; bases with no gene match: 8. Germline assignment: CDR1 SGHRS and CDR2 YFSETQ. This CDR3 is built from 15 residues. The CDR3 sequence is CASSPGQEGTYEQYF. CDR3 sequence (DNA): TGCGCCAGCAGCCCGGGACAGGAGGGCACCTACGAGCAGTACTTC.

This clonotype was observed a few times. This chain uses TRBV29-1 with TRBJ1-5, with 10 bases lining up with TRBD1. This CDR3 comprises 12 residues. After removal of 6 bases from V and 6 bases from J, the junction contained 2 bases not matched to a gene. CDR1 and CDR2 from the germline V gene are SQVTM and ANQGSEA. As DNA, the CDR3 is TGCAGCGTCGGGGACAGGGGTCAGCCCCAGCATTTT. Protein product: CSVGDRGQPQHF.

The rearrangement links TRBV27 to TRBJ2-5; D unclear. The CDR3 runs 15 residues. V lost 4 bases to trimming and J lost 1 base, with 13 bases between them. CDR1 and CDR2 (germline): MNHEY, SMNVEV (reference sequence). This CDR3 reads CASSYSGLIQETQYF. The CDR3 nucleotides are TGTGCCAGCAGTTATTCAGGATTAATCCAAGAGACCCAGTACTTC.

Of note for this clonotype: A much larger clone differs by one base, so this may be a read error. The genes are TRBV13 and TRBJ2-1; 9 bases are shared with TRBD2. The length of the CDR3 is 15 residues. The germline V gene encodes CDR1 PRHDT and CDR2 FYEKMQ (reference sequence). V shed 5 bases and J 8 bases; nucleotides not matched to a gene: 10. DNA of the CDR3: TGTGCCAGCAGCACTCTAGCGGGAAAGGCGGATGAGCAGTTCTTC. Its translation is CASSTLAGKADEQFF.

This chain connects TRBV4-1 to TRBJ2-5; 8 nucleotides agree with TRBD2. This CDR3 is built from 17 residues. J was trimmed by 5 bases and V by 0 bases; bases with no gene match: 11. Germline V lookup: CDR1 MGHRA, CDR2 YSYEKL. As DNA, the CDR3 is TGCGCCAGCAGCCAAGATCCGGGCGGCCGGGGGGGGGAGACCCAGTACTTC. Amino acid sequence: CASSQDPGGRGGETQYF.

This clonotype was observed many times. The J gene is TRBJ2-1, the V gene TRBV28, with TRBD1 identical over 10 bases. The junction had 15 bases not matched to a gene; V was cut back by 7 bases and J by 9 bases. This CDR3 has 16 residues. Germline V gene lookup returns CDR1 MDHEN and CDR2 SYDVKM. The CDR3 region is CASTRIGTGAVFEQFF. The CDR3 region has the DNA TGTGCCAGCACCCGAATCGGGACAGGGGCTGTTTTTGAGCAGTTCTTC.

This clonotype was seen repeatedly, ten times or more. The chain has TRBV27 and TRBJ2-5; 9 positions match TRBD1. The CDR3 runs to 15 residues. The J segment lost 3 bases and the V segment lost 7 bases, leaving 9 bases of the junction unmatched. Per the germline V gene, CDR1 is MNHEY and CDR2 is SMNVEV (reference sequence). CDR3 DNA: TGTGCCAGCAATCCGGGACAGGGAGGTGAAGAGACCCAGTACTTC. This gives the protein CASNPGQGGEETQYF.

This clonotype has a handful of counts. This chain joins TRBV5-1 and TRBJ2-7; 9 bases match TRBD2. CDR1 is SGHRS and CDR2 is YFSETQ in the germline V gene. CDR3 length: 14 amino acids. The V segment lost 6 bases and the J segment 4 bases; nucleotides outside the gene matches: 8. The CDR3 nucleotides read TGCGCCAGCAAAGAAGCGGGAGGAGAATACGAGCAGTACTTC. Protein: CASKEAGGEYEQYF.

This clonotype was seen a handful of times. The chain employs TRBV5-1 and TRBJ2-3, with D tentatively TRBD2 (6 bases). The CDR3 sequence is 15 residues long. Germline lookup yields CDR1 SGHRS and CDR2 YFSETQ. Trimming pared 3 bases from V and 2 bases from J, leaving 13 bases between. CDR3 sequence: CASSSYSGATDTQYF. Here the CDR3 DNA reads TGCGCCAGCAGCTCCTATAGCGGAGCCACAGATACGCAGTATTTT.